The present T cell receptor (beta chain) was sequenced within a study of cytomegalovirus exposure and HLA in healthy donors. Findings of the study overall: In vitro work confirmed that three CMV-associated chains recognize CMV antigens.

Produced via immunoSEQ multiplex PCR; TCRdb's table is partial and in-frame only. Here the sample spans 100,000 to 150,000 clones, roughly 89% being singletons. Of note for this clone: Its antigen is unknown.

This TCR derives from a woman aged 18-29 years in good health and CMV-seronegative. The sequenced sample was PBMCs.

The CDR3, as DNA: TGCGCCAGCAGTGGTTCCGGAACAGCACGAGAAAAACTGTTTTTT. This translates into CASSGSGTAREKLFF. V and J are TRBV10-2 and TRBJ1-4; D remains ambiguous. Germline V gene data show CDR1 as WSHSY and CDR2 as SAAADI. The CDR3 runs to 15 residues. With 4 bases removed from V and 8 bases from J, the gap between germline ends came to 17 bases.